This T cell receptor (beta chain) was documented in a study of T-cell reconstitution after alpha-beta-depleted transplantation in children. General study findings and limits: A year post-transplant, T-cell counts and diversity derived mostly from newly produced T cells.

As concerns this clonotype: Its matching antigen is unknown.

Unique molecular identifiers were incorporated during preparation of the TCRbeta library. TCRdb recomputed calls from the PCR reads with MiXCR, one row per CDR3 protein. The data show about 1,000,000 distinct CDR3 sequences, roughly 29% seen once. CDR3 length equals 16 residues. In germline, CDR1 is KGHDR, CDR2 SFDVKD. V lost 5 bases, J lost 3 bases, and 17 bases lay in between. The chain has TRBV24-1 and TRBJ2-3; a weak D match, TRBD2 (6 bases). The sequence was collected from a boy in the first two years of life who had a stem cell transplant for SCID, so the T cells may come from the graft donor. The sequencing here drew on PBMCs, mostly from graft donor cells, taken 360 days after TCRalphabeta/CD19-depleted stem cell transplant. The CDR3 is CATSVGGGAGTDTQYF. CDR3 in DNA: TGTGCCACCAGTGTTGGCGGAGGGGCAGGTACAGATACGCAGTATTTT.